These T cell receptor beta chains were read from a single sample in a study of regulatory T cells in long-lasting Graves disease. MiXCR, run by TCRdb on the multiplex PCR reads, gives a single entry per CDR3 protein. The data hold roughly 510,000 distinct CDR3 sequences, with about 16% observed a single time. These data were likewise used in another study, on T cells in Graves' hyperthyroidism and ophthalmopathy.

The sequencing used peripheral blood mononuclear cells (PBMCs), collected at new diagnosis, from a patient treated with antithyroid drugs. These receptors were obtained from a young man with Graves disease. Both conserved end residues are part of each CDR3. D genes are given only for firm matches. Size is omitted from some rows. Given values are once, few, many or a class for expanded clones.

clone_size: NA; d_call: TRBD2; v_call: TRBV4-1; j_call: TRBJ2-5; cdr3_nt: TGCGCCAGCAGCCAAGATAGGTCTAGCGGGGGCCAAGAGACCCAGTACTTC; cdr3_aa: CASSQDRSSGGQETQYF
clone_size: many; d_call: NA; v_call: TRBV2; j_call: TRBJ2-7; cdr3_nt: TGTGCCAGCGGGACTTACGAGCAGTACTTC; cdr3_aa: CASGTYEQYF
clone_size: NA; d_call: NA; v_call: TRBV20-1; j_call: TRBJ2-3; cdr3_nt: TGCAGTGCTAAGCGGGGCACAGATACGCAGTATTTT; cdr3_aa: CSAKRGTDTQYF
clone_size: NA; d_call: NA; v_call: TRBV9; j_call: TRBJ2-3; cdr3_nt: TGTGCCAGCAGCGTTGGGTCCTACTCAGATACGCAGTATTTT; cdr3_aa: CASSVGSYSDTQYF
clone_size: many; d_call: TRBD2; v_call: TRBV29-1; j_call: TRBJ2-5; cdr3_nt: TGCAGCTCGGGGGGGTTGGGGGAGACCCAGTACTTC; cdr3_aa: CSSGGLGETQYF
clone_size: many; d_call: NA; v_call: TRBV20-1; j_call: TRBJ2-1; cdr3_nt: TGCAGTGCTAGACCCGCTAGCAACCCACGCTACAATGAGCAGTTCTTC; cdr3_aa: CSARPASNPRYNEQFF
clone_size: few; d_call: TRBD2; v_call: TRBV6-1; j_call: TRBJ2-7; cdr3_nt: TGTGCCAGCGGACCCCCCAGCGGGAGAAACGAGCAGTACTTC; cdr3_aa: CASGPPSGRNEQYF
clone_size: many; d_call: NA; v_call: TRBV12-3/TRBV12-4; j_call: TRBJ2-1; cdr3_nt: TGTGCCAGCAGCAGGGAAGGCAATGAGCAGTTCTTC; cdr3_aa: CASSREGNEQFF
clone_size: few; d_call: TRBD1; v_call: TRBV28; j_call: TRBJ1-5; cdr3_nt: TGTGCCAGCAGGACAGGGCATCAGCCCCAGCATTTT; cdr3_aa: CASRTGHQPQHF
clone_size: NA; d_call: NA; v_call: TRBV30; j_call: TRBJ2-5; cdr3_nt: TGTGCCTCGACCCAGGGGAACCAAGAGACCCAGTACTTC; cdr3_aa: CASTQGNQETQYF
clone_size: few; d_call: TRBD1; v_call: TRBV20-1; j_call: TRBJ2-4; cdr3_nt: TGCAGTGCGGGTCACAGGGGGCCGCAAAACATTCAGTACTTC; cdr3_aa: CSAGHRGPQNIQYF
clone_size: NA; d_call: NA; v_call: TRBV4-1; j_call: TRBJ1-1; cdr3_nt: TGCGCCAGCAGCCTAGGACAATCCTACGAAGCTTTCTTT; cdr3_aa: CASSLGQSYEAFF
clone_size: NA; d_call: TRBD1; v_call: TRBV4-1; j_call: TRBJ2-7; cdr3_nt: TGCGCCAGCAGCCACAGACAGGGCTCCTACGAGCAGTACTTC; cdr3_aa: CASSHRQGSYEQYF
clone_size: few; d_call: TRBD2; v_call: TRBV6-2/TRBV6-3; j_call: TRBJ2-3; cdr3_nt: TGTGCCAGCAGTGGGGCGAGCGGGACGAGCACAGATACGCAGTATTTT; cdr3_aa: CASSGASGTSTDTQYF
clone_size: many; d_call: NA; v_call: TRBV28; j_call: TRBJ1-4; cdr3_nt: TGTGCCAGCAGTCTCCGAGGGGACCGAAGGGAAAAACTGTTTTTT; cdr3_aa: CASSLRGDRREKLFF
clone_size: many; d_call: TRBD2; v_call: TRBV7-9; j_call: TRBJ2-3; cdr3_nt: TGTGCCAGCAGCCCCTTAGCGGGAGGAAGGACAGATACGCAGTATTTT; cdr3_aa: CASSPLAGGRTDTQYF
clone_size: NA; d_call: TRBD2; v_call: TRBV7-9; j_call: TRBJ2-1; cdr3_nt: TGTTCCAGCAGCCCCCGGCTAGCGGGTTCCTACAATGAGCAGTTCTTC; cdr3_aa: CSSSPRLAGSYNEQFF
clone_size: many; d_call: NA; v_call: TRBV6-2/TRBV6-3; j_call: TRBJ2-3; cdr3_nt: TGTGCCAGCAGTCCACTAATTGCAGATACGCAGTATTTT; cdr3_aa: CASSPLIADTQYF
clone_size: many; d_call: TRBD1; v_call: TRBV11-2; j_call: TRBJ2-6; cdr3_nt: TGTGCCAGCAGAAGACAGGGCTCTGGGGCCAACGTCCTGACTTTC; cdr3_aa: CASRRQGSGANVLTF
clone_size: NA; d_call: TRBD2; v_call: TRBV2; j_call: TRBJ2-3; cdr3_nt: TGTGCCAGCAGTGCTAGCGGGAGGGGGGGCACAGATACGCAGTATTTT; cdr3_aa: CASSASGRGGTDTQYF
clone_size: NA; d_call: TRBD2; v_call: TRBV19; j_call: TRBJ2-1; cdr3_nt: TGTGCCAGTAGTATAGGGGGACTAGCGGGAGCGAAATACAATGAGCAGTTCTTC; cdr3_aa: CASSIGGLAGAKYNEQFF
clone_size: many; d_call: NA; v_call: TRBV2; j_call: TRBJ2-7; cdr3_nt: TGTGCCAGCAGTGAAAAGGCAGACTACGAGCAGTACTTC; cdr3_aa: CASSEKADYEQYF
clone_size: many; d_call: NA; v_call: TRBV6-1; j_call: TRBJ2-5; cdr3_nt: TGTGCCAGCAGGGGGGGAGAGACCCAGTACTTC; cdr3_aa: CASRGGETQYF
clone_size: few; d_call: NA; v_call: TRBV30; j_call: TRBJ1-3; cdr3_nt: TGTGCCTGGAACCGGGGACCAAGCTCTGGAAACACCATATATTTT; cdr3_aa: CAWNRGPSSGNTIYF
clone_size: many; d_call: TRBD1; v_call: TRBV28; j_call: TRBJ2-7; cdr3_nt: TGTGCCAGCAGTCCGGGACAGAGAGGCGAGCAGTACTTC; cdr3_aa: CASSPGQRGEQYF
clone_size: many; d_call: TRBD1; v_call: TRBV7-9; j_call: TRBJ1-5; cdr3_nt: TGTGCCAGCAGCTTGGGTGGGGAGGGGGCGGAACAGCCCCAGCATTTT; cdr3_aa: CASSLGGEGAEQPQHF
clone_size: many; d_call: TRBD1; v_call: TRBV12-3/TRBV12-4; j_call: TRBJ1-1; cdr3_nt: TGTGCCAGCAGGGGACAGGAAGCTTTCTTT; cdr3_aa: CASRGQEAFF
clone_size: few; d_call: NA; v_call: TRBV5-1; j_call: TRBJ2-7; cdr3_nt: TGCGCCAGCAGCGTCGCTGGATACGAGCAGTACTTC; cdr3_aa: CASSVAGYEQYF
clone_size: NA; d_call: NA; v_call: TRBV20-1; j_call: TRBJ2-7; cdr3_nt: TGCAGTGCTAGTGGAGCCCGGGACACCGACTACGAGCAGTACTTC; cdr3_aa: CSASGARDTDYEQYF
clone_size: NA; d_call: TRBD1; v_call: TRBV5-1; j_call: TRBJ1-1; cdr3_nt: TGCGCCAGCAGCTTGAATGCAGGGACAGGGTTGACTGAAGCTTTCTTT; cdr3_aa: CASSLNAGTGLTEAFF
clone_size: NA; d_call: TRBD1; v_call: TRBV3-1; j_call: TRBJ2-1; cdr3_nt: TGTGCCAGCAGCCAAGACCCCCGCAGGGGGCCTCCCTACAATGAGCAGTTCTTC; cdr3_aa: CASSQDPRRGPPYNEQFF
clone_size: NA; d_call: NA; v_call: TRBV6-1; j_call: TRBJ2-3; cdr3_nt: TGTGCCAGCAGTGGGCTTCGGGGGGCGATGGAAGATACGCAGTATTTT; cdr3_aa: CASSGLRGAMEDTQYF
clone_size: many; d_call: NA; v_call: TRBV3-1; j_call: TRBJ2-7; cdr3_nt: TGTGCCAGCAGCCAAAAGATAGGGAACGAGCAGTACTTC; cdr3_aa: CASSQKIGNEQYF
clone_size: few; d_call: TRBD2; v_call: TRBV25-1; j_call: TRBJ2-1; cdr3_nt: TGTGCCAGCAGTGGGGGGACAGGGGGGAGACTAGCGGGAGGCTACAATGAGCAGTTCTTC; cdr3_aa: CASSGGTGGRLAGGYNEQFF
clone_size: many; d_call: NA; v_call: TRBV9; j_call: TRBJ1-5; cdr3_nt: TGTGCCAGCAGCGTAGGCGGTTCGGACGGGAATCAGCCCCAGCATTTT; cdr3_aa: CASSVGGSDGNQPQHF
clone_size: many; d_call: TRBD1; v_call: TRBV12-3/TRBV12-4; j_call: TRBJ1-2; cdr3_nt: TGTGCCAGCAGTCCCAGACAGGGGGCTCGGTATGGCTACACCTTC; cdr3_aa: CASSPRQGARYGYTF
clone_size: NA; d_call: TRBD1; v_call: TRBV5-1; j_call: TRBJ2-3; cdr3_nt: TGCGCCAGCAGCGAGGGCAGGGGGTTACTCACCCGGGGAGATACGCAGTATTTT; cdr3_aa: CASSEGRGLLTRGDTQYF
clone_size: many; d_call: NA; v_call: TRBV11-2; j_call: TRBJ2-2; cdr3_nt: TGTGCCAGCAGCCCGGCCCCGACGAACACCGGGGAGCTGTTTTTT; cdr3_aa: CASSPAPTNTGELFF
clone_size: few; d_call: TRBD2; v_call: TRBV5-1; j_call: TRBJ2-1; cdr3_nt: TGCGCCAGCAGTCCCAGCGGGAGTCCCGATGAGCAGTTCTTC; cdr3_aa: CASSPSGSPDEQFF
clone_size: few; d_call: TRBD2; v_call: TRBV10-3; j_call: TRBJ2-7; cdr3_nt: TGTGCCACCCGGGGCAGCGGGATGTACGAGCAGTACTTC; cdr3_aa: CATRGSGMYEQYF
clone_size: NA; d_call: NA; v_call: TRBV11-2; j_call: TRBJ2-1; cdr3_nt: TGTGCCAGCAGCTTGGAGGGGCGGGGACCCAATGAGCAGTTCTTC; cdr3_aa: CASSLEGRGPNEQFF
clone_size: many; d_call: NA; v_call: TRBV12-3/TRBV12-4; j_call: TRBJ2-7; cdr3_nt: TGTGCCAGCAGTTTAGACAGGCACCACGAGCAGTACTTC; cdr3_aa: CASSLDRHHEQYF
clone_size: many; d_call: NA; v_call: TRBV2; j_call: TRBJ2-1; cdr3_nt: TGTGCCAGCGACCGGTCCTACAATGAGCAGTTCTTC; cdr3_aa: CASDRSYNEQFF
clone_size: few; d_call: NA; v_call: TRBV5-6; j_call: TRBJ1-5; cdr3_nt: TGTGCCAGCAAGCAGTGGGGGGGCAATCAGCCCCAGCATTTT; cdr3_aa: CASKQWGGNQPQHF
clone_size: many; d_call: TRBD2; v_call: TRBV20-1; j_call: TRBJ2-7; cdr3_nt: TGCAGTGCTACGGGACTAGCCTACGAGCAGTACTTC; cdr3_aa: CSATGLAYEQYF
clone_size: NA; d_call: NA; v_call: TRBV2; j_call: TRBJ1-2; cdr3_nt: TGTGCCAGCAGTGGAGGGGAGGGGAATGGCTACACCTTC; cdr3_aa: CASSGGEGNGYTF